The clone carrying this T cell receptor beta chain was detected only once. Germline values: CDR1 WSHSY, CDR2 SAAADI. The CDR3 is 15 amino acids. V was cut by 0 bases and J by 3 bases, with 10 bases left in between. This specimen comes from a study of blood T cell repertoires in COVID-19. Study background: Sites across the United States, Italy and Spain contributed samples from acute and convalescent COVID-19. Nucleic acid was either cDNA or gDNA, and it came from T cells, B-cell-depleted T cells, or PBMCs.

Assay used: immunoSEQ multiplex PCR; TCRdb lists only in-frame clones, some missing. The sample holds about 15,000 clones; approximately 88% are singletons and the top ten take approximately 3%. The sample consisted of peripheral blood. The genes are TRBV10-2 and TRBJ2-3; unclear D gene. The sequence was obtained from a human donor in a cohort sampled during active COVID-19. The CDR3 region has the DNA TGCGCCAGCAGTGAGTCCCCGACTCCAACAGATACGCAGTATTTT. The encoded protein is CASSESPTPTDTQYF.